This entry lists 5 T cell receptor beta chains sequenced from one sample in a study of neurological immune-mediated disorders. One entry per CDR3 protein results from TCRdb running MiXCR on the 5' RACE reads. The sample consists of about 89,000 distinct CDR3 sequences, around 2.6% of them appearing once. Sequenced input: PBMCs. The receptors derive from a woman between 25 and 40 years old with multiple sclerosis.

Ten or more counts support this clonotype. The CDR3 reads CASTPPASSKNIQYF. The DNA of the CDR3 is TGTGCCAGCACCCCGCCAGCCTCCTCCAAAAACATTCAGTACTTC. The rearrangement joins TRBV7-2 to TRBJ2-4; D is unclear. The CDR3 is 15 residues long. Germline V CDR1 and CDR2: SGHTA, FQGNSA. Trimming removed 7 bases at V and 2 bases at J, with 15 bases between.

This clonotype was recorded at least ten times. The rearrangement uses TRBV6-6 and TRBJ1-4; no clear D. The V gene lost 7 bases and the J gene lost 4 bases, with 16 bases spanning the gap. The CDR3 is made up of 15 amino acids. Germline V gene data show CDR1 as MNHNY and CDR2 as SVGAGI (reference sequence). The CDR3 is CASKPETALNEKLFF. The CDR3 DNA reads TGTGCCAGCAAACCAGAGACCGCCCTTAATGAAAAACTGTTTTTT.

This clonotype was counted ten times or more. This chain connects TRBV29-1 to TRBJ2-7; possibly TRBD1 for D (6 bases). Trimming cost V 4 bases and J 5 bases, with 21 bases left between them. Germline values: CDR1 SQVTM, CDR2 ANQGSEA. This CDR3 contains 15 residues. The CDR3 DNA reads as TGCAGCGTTGCCAGGGGAAGTAGTAACCTCAACGAGCAGTACTTC. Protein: CSVARGSSNLNEQYF.

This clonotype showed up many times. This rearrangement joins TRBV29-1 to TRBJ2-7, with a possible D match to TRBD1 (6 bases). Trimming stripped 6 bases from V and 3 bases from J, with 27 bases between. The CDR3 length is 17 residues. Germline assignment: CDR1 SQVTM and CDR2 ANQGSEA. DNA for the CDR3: TGCAGCGTCGTGGCCCGACAGGTCGGGTCGCCCTTCTACGAGCAGTACTTC. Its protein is CSVVARQVGSPFYEQYF.

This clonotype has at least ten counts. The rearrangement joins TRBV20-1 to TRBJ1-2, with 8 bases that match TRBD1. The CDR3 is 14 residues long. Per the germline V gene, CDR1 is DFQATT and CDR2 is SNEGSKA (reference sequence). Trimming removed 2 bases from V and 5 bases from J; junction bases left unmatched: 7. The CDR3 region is CSARSTGDSYGYTF. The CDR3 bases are TGCAGTGCTAGATCGACAGGGGATTCTTATGGCTACACCTTC.